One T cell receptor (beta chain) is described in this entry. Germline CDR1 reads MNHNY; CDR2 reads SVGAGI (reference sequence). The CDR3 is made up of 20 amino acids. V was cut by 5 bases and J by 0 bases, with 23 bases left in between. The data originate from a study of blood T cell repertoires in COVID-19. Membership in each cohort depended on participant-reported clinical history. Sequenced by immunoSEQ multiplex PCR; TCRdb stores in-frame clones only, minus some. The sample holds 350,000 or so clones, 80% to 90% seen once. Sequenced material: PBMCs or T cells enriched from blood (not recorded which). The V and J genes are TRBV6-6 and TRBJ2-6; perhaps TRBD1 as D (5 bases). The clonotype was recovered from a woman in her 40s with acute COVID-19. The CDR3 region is CASSPYPWGGAGSGANVLTF. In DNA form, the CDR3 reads TGTGCCAGCAGTCCATACCCCTGGGGTGGGGCCGGCTCTGGGGCCAACGTCCTGACTTTC.